Sequencing of this TCR beta chain was carried out in a study of cytotoxic CD8 clonotypes in ibrutinib-treated CLL. Looked up from germline, CDR1 is SGHDT and CDR2 is YYEEEE. V lost 0 bases, J lost 3 bases, and 10 bases lay in between. The CDR3 loop spans 14 amino acids. TCRdb keeps only in-frame clones here, not all; method: immunoSEQ multiplex PCR. The data hold about 40,000 clones, with roughly 72% observed a single time. The source was PBMCs, collected at disease progression, from a patient treated with ibrutinib. This clonotype was obtained from a human donor with chronic lymphocytic leukemia. The rearrangement joins TRBV5-6 to TRBJ2-7; D not resolved. The CDR3 bases are TGTGCCAGCAGCTTGGGCGAATCGGGCTACGAGCAGTACTTC. This gives the protein CASSLGESGYEQYF.